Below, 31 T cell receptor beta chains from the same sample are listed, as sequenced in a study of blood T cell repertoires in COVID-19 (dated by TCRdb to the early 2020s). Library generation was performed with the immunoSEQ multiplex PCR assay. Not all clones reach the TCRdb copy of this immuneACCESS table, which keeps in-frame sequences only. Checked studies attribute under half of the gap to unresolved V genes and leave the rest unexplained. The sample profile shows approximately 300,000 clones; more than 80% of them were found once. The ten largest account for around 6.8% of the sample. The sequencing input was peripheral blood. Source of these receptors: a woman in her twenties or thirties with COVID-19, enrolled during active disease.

CDR3 protein: CASSGSGGGTYEQYF. DNA of the CDR3: TGTGCCAGCAGCGGGAGCGGGGGTGGGACCTACGAGCAGTACTTC. The chain links TRBV9 to TRBJ2-7; TRBD2 agrees at 8 bases. Unmatched junction bases numbered 7, after V lost 3 bases and J lost 2 bases. The CDR3 runs to 15 residues. Germline-derived CDR1 and CDR2 are SGDLS and YYNGEE. The complete variable domain, with remaining parts taken from reference TRBV9 and TRBJ2-7, reads DSGVTQTPKHLITATGQRVTLRCSPRSGDLSVYWYQQSLDQGLQFLIQYYNGEERAKGNILERFSAQQFPDLHSELNLSSLELGDSALYFCASSGSGGGTYEQYFGPGTRLTVT.

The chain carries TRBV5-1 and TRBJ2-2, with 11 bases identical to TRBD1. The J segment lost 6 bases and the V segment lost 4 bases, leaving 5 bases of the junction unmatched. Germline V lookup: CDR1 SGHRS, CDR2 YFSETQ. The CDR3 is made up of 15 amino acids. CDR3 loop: CASSAGTGGPGELFF. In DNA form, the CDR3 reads TGCGCCAGCAGCGCCGGGACAGGGGGACCCGGGGAGCTGTTTTTT.

The CDR3 protein is CASSEGLSGNTIYF. The CDR3 bases are TGTGCCAGCAGCGAGGGACTCTCTGGAAACACCATATATTTT. The rearrangement links TRBV7-9 to TRBJ1-3; D is possibly TRBD1 (5 bases). The CDR3 totals 14 residues. Germline CDR1 reads SEHNR; CDR2 reads FQNEAQ (reference sequence). The V and J ends lost 5 bases and 0 bases respectively, with 8 bases between them. Looking up the rest from reference TRBV7-9 and TRBJ1-3 gives the full variable domain: DTGVSQNPRHKITKRGQNVTFRCDPISEHNRLYWYRQTLGQGPEFLTYFQNEAQLEKSRLLSDRFSAERPKGSFSTLEIQRTEQGDSAMYLCASSEGLSGNTIYFGEGSWLTVV.

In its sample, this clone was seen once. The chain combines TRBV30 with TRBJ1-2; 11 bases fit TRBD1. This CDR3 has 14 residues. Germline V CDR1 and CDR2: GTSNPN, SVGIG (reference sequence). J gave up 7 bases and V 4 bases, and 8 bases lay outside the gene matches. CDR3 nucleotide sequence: TGTGCCTGGAATCTTCGGACAGGGGGCATTGGCTACACCTTC. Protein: CAWNLRTGGIGYTF.

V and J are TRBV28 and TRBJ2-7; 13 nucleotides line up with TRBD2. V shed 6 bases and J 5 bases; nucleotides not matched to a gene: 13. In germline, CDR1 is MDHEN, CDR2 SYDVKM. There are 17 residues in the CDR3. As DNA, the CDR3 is TGTGCCAGCAGCACCAATCCCGGGACTAGCGGGAACCACGAGCAGTACTTC. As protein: CASSTNPGTSGNHEQYF.

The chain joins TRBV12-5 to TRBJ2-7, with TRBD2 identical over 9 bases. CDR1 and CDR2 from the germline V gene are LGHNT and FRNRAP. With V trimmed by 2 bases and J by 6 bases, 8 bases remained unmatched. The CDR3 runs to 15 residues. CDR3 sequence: CASGLIIAGEGEQYF. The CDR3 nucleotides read TGTGCTAGTGGTTTGATTATAGCGGGAGAGGGCGAGCAGTACTTC.

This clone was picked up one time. CDR3 sequence reads: CASTPGLASFNEQFF. DNA of the CDR3: TGTGCCAGCACCCCGGGACTAGCATCGTTCAATGAGCAGTTCTTC. The V and J genes are TRBV27 and TRBJ2-1; TRBD2 agrees at 9 bases. This CDR3 is built from 15 residues. V trimming: 7 bases; J trimming: 6 bases; junction bases outside the gene matches: 10. The germline V gene has CDR1 MNHEY and CDR2 SMNVEV (reference sequence).

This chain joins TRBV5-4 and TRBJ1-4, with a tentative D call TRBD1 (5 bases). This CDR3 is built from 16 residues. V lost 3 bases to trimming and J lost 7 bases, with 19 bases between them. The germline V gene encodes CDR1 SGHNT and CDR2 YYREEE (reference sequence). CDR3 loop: CASSSGRTVGAEKLFF. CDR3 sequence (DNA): TGTGCCAGCAGCTCCGGGAGAACTGTAGGGGCTGAAAAACTGTTTTTT. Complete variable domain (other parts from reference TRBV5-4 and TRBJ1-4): ETGVTQSPTHLIKTRGQQVTLRCSSQSGHNTVSWYQQALGQGPQFIFQYYREEENGRGNFPPRFSGLQFPNYSSELNVNALELDDSALYLCASSSGRTVGAEKLFFGSGTQLSVL.

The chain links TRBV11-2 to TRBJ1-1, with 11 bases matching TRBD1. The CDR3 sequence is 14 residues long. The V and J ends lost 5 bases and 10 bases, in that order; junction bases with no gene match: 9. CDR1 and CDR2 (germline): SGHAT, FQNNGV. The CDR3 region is CASSLNAGQGGAFF. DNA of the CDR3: TGTGCCAGCAGCCTCAACGCGGGACAGGGGGGAGCTTTCTTT.

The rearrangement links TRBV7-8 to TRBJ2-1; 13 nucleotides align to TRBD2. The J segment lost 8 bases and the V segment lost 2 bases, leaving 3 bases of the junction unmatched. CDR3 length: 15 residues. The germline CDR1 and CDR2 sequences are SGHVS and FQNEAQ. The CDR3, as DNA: TGTGCCAGCAGCTTAAGACTAGCGGGAGGTGATGAGCAGTTCTTC. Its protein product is CASSLRLAGGDEQFF.

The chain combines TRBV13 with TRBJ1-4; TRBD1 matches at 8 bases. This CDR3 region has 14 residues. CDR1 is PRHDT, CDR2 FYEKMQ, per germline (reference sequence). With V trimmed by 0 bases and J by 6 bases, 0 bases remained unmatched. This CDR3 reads CASSLGTGDEKLFF. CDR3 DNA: TGTGCCAGCAGCTTAGGGACAGGGGATGAAAAACTGTTTTTT.

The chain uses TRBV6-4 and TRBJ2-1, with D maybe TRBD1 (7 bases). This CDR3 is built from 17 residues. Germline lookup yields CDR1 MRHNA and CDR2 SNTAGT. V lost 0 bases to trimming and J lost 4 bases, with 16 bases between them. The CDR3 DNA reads TGTGCCAGCAGTGACTCGGGTGTCTCAGGGGGGTACAATGAGCAGTTCTTC. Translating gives CASSDSGVSGGYNEQFF.

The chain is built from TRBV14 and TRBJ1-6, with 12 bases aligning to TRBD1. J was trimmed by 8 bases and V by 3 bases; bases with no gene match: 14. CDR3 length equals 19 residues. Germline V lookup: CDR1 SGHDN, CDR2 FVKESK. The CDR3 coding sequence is TGTGCCAGCAGCCAGGGGACAGGGGGCTCCAGAAGGGTTTATTCACCCCTCCACTTT. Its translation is CASSQGTGGSRRVYSPLHF.

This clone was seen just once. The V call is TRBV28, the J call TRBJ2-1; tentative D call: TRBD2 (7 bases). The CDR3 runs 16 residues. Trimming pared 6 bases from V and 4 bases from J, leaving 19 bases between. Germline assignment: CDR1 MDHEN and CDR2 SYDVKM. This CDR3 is CASSFMGAGVYNEQFF. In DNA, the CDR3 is TGTGCCAGCAGCTTCATGGGGGCGGGAGTGTACAATGAGCAGTTCTTC.

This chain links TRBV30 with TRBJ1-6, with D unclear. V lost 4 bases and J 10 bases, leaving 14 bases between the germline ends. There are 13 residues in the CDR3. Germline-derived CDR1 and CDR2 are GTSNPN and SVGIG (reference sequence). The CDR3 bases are TGTGCCTGGAAGACTGAGTATACCTCACCCCTCCACTTT. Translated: CAWKTEYTSPLHF.

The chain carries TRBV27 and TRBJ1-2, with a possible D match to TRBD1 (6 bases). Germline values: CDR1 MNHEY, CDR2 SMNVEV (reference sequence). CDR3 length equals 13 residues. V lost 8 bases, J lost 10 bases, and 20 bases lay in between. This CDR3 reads CASGYRVGRDYTF. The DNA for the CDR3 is TGTGCCAGCGGGTACAGGGTAGGACGGGACTACACCTTC.

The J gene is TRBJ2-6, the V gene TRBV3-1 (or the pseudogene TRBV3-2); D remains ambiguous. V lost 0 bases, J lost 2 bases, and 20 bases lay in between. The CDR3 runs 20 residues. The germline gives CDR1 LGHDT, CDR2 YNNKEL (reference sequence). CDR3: CASSQDPVGASSPGANVLTF. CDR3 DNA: TGTGCCAGCAGCCAAGATCCGGTAGGAGCGAGCTCGCCTGGGGCCAACGTCCTGACTTTC.

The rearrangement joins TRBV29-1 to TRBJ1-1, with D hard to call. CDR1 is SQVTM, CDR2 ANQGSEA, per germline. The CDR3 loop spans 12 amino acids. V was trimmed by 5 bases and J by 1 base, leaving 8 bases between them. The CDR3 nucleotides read TGCAGCGTTATACTACCGAACACTGAAGCTTTCTTT. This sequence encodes CSVILPNTEAFF.

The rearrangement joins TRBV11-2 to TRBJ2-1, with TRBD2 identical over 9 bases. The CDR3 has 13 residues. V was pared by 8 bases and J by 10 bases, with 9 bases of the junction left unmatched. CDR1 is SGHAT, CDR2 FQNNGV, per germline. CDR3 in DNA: TGTGCCAGCGCGTGGGCGGGAGGGCAGGAGCAGTTCTTC. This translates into CASAWAGGQEQFF. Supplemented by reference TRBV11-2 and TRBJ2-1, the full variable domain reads EAGVAQSPRYKIIEKRQSVAFWCNPISGHATLYWYQQILGQGPKLLIQFQNNGVVDDSQLPKDRFSAERLKGVDSTLKIQPAKLEDSAVYLCASAWAGGQEQFFGPGTRLTVL.

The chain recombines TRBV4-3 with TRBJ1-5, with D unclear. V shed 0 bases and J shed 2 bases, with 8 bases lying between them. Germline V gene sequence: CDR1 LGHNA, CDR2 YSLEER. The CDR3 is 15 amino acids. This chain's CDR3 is CASSQDGLGNQPQHF. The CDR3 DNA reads TGCGCCAGCAGCCAAGATGGGCTGGGCAATCAGCCCCAGCATTTT.

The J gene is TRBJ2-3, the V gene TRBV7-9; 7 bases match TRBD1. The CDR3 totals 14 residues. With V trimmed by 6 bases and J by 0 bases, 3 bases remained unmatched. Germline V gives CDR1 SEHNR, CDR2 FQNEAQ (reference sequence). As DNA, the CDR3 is TGTGCCAGCAGTAGGGACAGTAGCACAGATACGCAGTATTTT. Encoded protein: CASSRDSSTDTQYF. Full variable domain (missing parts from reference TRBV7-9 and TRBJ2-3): DTGVSQNPRHKITKRGQNVTFRCDPISEHNRLYWYRQTLGQGPEFLTYFQNEAQLEKSRLLSDRFSAERPKGSFSTLEIQRTEQGDSAMYLCASSRDSSTDTQYFGPGTRLTVL.

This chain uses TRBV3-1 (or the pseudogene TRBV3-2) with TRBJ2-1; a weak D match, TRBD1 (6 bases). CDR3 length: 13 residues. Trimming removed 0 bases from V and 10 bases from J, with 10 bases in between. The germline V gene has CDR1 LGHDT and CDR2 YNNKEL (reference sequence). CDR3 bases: TGTGCCAGCAGCCAAGATTACAGGGACGAGCAGTTCTTC. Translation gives CASSQDYRDEQFF.

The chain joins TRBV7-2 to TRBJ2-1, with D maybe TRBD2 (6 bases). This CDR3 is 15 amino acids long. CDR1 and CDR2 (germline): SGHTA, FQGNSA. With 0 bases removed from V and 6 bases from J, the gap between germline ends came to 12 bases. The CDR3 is CASSLAKRTTNEQFF. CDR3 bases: TGTGCCAGCAGCTTAGCGAAGAGGACTACCAATGAGCAGTTCTTC.

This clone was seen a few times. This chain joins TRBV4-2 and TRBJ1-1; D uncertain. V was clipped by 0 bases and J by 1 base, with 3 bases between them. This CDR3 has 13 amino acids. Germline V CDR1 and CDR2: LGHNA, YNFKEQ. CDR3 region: CASSQDRNTEAFF. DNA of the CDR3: TGTGCCAGCAGCCAAGACAGGAACACTGAAGCTTTCTTT.

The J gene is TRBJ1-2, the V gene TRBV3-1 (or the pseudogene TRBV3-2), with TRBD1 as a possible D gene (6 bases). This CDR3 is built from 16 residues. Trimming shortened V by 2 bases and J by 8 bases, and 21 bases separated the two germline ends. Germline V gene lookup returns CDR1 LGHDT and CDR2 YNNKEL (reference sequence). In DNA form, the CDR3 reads TGTGCCAGCAGCCAAAGGAGGCCAGGGGCCCCTCTCGGCTACACCTTC. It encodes CASSQRRPGAPLGYTF.

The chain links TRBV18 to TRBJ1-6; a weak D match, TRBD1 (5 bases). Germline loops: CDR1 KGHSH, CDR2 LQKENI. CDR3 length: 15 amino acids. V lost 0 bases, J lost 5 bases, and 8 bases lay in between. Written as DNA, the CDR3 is TGTGCCAGCTCACCACCCCGGGGGAATAATTCACCCCTCCACTTT. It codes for CASSPPRGNNSPLHF.

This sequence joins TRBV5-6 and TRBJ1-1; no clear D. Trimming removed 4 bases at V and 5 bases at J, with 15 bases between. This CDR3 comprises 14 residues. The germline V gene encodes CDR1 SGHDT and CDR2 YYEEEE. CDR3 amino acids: CASSRPAPETEAFF. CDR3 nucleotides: TGTGCCAGCAGCCGCCCAGCGCCTGAGACTGAAGCTTTCTTT.

The CDR3 DNA is TGTGCCAGCAGCTTAGAGGCAGTATCCTACAATGAGCAGTTCTTC. Residues: CASSLEAVSYNEQFF. The J gene is TRBJ2-1, the V gene TRBV11-2; no clear D gene. This CDR3 contains 15 residues. The V gene lost 0 bases and the J gene lost 1 base, with 7 bases spanning the gap. Germline V CDR1 and CDR2: SGHAT, FQNNGV.

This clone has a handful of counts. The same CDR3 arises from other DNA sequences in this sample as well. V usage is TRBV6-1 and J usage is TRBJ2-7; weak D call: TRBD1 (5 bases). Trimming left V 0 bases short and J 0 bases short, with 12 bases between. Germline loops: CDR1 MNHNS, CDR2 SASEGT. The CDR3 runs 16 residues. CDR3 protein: CASSEASADSSYEQYF. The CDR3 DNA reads TGTGCCAGCAGTGAAGCGTCGGCAGACAGCTCCTACGAGCAGTACTTC.

CDR3 region: CASSYSKGQGVNQPQHF. The CDR3 DNA sequence: TGTGCCAGCAGTTACTCGAAGGGACAGGGAGTCAATCAGCCCCAGCATTTT. The genes are TRBV6-2 or TRBV6-3 and TRBJ1-5, with 9 bases that match TRBD1. CDR3 length: 17 amino acids. V dropped 0 bases and J dropped 3; count of bases not matched to a gene: 6. Germline CDR1 MNHEY, CDR2 SVGEGT.

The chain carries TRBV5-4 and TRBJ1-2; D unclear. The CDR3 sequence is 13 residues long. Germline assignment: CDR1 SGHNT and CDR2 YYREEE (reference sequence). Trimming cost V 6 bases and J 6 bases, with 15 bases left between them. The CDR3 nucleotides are TGTGCCAGCATGGGCAGCCTGGGAGATGGCTACACCTTC. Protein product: CASMGSLGDGYTF. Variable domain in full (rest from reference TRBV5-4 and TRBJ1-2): ETGVTQSPTHLIKTRGQQVTLRCSSQSGHNTVSWYQQALGQGPQFIFQYYREEENGRGNFPPRFSGLQFPNYSSELNVNALELDDSALYLCASMGSLGDGYTFGSGTRLTVV.